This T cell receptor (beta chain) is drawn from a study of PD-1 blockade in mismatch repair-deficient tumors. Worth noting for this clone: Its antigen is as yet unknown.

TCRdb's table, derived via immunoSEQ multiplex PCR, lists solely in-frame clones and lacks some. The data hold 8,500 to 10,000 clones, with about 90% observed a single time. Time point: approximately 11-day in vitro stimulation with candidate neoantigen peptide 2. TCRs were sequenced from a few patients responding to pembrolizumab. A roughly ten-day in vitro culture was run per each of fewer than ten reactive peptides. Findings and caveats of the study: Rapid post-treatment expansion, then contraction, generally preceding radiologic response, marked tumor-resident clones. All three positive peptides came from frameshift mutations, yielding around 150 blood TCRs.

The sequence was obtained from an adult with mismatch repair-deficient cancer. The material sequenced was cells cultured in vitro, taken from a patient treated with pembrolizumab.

CDR3 sequence: CSVEMGGNIQYF. CDR3 nucleotides: TGCAGCGTTGAGATGGGAGGAAACATTCAGTACTTC. This rearrangement joins TRBV29-1 to TRBJ2-4, with a weak D call TRBD2 (6 bases). V was shortened by 3 bases and J by 6 bases, with 9 bases between the two germline ends. Germline CDR1 SQVTM, CDR2 ANQGSEA. The CDR3 runs 12 residues.